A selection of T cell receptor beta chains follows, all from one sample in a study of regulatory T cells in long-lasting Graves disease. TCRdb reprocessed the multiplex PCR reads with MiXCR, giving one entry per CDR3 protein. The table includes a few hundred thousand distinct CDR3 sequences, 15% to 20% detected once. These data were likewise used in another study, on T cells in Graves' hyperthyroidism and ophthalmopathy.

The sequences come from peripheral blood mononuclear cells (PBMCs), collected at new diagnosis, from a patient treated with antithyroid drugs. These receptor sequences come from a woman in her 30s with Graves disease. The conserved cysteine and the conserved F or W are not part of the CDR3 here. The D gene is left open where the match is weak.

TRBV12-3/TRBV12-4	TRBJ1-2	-	ASTLGGDGYT
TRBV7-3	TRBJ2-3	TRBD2	ASSRGLAGAPSTDTQY
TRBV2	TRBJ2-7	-	ASSGGLGYEQY
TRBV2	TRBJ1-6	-	ASSEEMFPPLH
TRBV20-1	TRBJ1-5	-	SARGQVDQPQH
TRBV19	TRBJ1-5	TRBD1	ASMRQGGFYSNQPQH
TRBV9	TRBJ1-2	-	ASSVGRGYT
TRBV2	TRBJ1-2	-	ASSGWTVNYGYT
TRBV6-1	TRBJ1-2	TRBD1	ASSVRQGTSPVYGYT
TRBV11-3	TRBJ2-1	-	ASSLGHAGAEQF
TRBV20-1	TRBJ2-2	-	SAQRSGSTGELF
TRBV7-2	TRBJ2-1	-	ASSLDSGGGAGEQF
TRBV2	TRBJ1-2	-	ASSVEGFGYGYT
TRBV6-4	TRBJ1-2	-	ASKRRATWDYGYA
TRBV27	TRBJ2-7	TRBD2	ASSSGLAGPNEQY
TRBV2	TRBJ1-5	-	ASSDLGAGNQPQH
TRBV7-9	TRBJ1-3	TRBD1	ASSPRGLGQGASGNTIY
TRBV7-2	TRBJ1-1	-	ASSYIGGRRTEAF
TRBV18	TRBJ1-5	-	ASSGPEGQPQH
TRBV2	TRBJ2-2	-	ASSEQNTGELF
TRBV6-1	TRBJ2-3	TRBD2	ASSEKFRTSGDTQY
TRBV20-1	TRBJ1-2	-	SALTGYGYGYT
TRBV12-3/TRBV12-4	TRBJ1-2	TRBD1	ASSPRQGTTAYGYT
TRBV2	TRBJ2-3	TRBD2	ASSEALGGASTDTQY
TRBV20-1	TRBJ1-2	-	SAPIRGYT
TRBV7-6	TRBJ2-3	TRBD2	ASSSGTSGGSDTQY
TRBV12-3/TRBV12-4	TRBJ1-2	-	ASSLGDVRLNYGYT
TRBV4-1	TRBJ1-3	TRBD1	ASSQRTGQSGNTIY
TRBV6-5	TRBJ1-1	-	ASSYSTRTEAF
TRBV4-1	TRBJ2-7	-	ASSQGFGGQRKY
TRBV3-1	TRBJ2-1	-	ASSQARVNEQF
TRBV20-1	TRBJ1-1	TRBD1	SARRDRNTEAF
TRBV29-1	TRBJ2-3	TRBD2	SVDRQAGGITDTQY
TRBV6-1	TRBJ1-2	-	ASSETGRYT
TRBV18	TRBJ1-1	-	ASCTLEDGEAF
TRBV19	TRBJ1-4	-	ASSLAPLTGANEKLF
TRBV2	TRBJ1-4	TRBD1	ASIQGQGAQSHEKLL
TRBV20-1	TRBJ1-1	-	SARGSSVYAF
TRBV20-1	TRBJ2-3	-	SARGTTDTQY